This T cell receptor (beta chain) was recorded in a study of blood T cell repertoires in COVID-19 (dated by TCRdb to the early 2020s). About the full investigation: The collaborator samples originated in the United States, Italy and Spain and spanned the acute and convalescent phases of COVID-19. The repertoires were released in a freely available public database intended as a resource for research on the immune response to SARS-CoV-2. Samples came from the ongoing ImmuneRACE study (first 160 participants) plus 1,254 subjects from 6 global collaborators. Sample metadata almost always included a de-identified subject ID, COVID-19 status, age in years and sex. Where available, HLA class I and class II types were taken from metadata supplied by the sample provider and were not determined by assay-based typing. Deeply sampled blood TCRbeta repertoires from subjects exposed to, actively infected with, or recovered from COVID-19 were included in the dataset. The prospective study material was composed of cDNA or gDNA derived from T cells, B-cell-depleted T cells, or PBMCs.

As to this clone: The clone's antigen remains unknown. No base quality values were provided; no much bigger clone lies one nucleotide off.

Study-level results and caveats: How much clinical and demographic metadata was included differed by source and by participant, and the metadata was provided uncurated.

Another Seattle source contributed samples from volunteer blood donors who had recovered from COVID-19. Each collaborating institution followed its own protocols to collect whole blood in K2EDTA tubes. For TCRbeta analysis, collaborator samples were shipped as frozen whole blood, as isolated PBMCs, or as DNA extracted from either sample type. TCRbeta CDR3 regions were amplified from genomic DNA by means of the immunoSEQ Assay, a bias-controlled multiplex PCR. From the authors' description of their analysis: The number of nucleated cells in each sample was estimated from the amplification of reference gene primers within the assay. To quantify the absolute abundance of each unique TCRbeta CDR3 rearrangement, sequence reads were collapsed and filtered. For each sample, productive Simpson clonality was calculated by taking the square root of Simpson's diversity index across productive rearrangements. This is the immuneACCESS table as TCRdb keeps it, with only in-frame sequences that have V and J called. A part of the clones is gone; compared with another copy, unresolved V genes explain less than half, and the rest is unexplained. V and J calls and clone size come straight from that table; D and trimming were deduced from the DNA. The sample table records roughly 250,000 clones; about 88% of these occur just once. Approximately 2% of the sample rests with the top ten.

Sequenced input: peripheral blood. The TCR was taken from a woman between 40 and 55 years old who had recovered from COVID-19.

For the CDR3, the sequence is CASGGTGVGETQYF. The DNA sequence reads TGTGCCAGCGGAGGGACAGGCGTCGGGGAGACCCAGTACTTC. The chain uses TRBV6-4 and TRBJ2-5; 8 bases in the junction line up with TRBD1. From the cysteine up to the phenylalanine, the CDR3 has a length of 14 residues. CDR3 DNA is the only sequence kept; it has 42 bases, read in frame from the first base. From V the trimming removes 8 bases and from J it removes 5 bases, while the gene matches leave 10 bases of the junction unaccounted for. According to the germline V gene, CDR1 reads MRHNA and CDR2 reads SNTAGT.